These 20 T cell receptor beta chains came from one sample sequenced in a study of post-analysis software for immune sequencing data. TCR beta cDNA libraries included unique molecular identifiers. TCRdb processed the PCR reads anew with MiXCR; each CDR3 protein has one entry. The sample contains 700,000 to 800,000 distinct CDR3 sequences, less than 35% of which appear only once. No antigen is known for these receptors. Overall study findings and caveats: When patients were compared with controls, a handful of TRBV segments were more frequent, TRBV5-6, TRBV5-1 and TRBV20-1 among them.

Sequencing input: blood. These receptors all stem from a girl between 10 and 17 years old with multiple sclerosis.

A few counts support this clonotype. V usage is TRBV10-3 and J usage is TRBJ1-2; D possibly corresponds to TRBD1 (5 bases). The germline gives CDR1 ENHRY, CDR2 SYGVKD. Between the trimmed V and J ends, which lost 3 bases and 5 bases, there was a span of 13 bases. CDR3 length: 14 residues. The CDR3 DNA sequence: TGTGCCATCAGTGACGGATCGGAGGGGTATGGCTACACCTTC. It is translated as CAISDGSEGYGYTF.

J is TRBJ2-3 and V is TRBV7-9; D is unresolved. Germline-derived CDR1 and CDR2 are SEHNR and FQNEAQ (reference sequence). V lost 1 base, J lost 9 bases, and 8 bases lay in between. The CDR3 spans 12 residues. CDR3 sequence (DNA): TGTGCCAGCAGCTTAGAGACGGCAACGCAGTATTTT. Translating gives CASSLETATQYF.

This clonotype was observed a few times. The chain is built from TRBV2 and TRBJ2-1, with 10 bases fitting TRBD1. The CDR3 is made up of 15 amino acids. The V segment lost 4 bases and the J segment 8 bases; nucleotides outside the gene matches: 8. Looked up from germline, CDR1 is SNHLY and CDR2 is FYNNEI. This CDR3 is CASSARDRGIDEQFF. DNA for the CDR3: TGTGCCAGCAGTGCTCGGGACAGGGGTATCGATGAGCAGTTCTTC. Based on the CDR3 plus reference TRBV2 and TRBJ2-1, the full variable domain is EPEVTQTPSHQVTQMGQEVILRCVPISNHLYFYWYRQILGQKVEFLVSFYNNEISEKSEIFDDQFSVERPDGSNFTLKIRSTKLEDSAMYFCASSARDRGIDEQFFGPGTRLTVL.

The sample holds many counts of this clonotype. This chain uses TRBV7-2 with TRBJ2-1; 13 bases line up with TRBD2. The CDR3 is 19 amino acids. J lost 0 bases, V lost 4 bases, and 9 bases had no gene match. Germline V lookup: CDR1 SGHTA, CDR2 FQGNSA. The DNA of the CDR3 is TGTGCCAGCAGCTCCCCGACTAGCGGGGGGATCCGCTCCTACAATGAGCAGTTCTTC. Protein product: CASSSPTSGGIRSYNEQFF.

Of note for this clonotype: Being one base from a much bigger clone, this may be a read error. The chain couples TRBV7-2 to TRBJ2-1, with D possibly being TRBD1 or TRBD2 (5 bases each). The germline CDR1 and CDR2 sequences are SGHTA and FQGNSA. The V end lost 6 bases, the J end lost 3 bases, and 15 bases lay between the germline ends. The CDR3 is 15 residues long. CDR3 in DNA: TGTGCCAGCAGAAGAGGGGAGAGGGACTACAATGAGCAGTTCTTC. Protein sequence: CASRRGERDYNEQFF.

As concerns this clonotype: A junction boundary mismatches the germline segment, possibly from a read error. The chain is built from TRBV24-1 and TRBJ2-1, with a tentative D call TRBD1 (5 bases). This CDR3 spans 14 amino acids. Per germline, CDR1 KGHDR and CDR2 SFDVKD. CDR3 nucleotides: TGTGCCGCCAGTGCCCCATATGGGGCGGATGAGCAGTTCTTC. Translating it yields CAASAPYGADEQFF.

This clonotype has ten or more counts. The CDR3 protein is CATSRVDSSYNEQFF. The CDR3 nucleotides read TGTGCCACCAGCAGAGTGGACAGCTCCTACAATGAGCAGTTCTTC. This sequence joins TRBV15 and TRBJ2-1; D may be TRBD1 (6 bases). V was clipped by 1 base and J by 0 bases, with 7 bases between them. CDR1 LNHNV and CDR2 YYDKDF come from the germline V gene (reference sequence). The CDR3 has 15 amino acids.

The gene calls are TRBV4-2 and TRBJ2-6; maybe TRBD2 (5 bases). Germline CDR1 LGHNA, CDR2 YNFKEQ. The CDR3 has 16 amino acids. The ends were cut back, 0 bases at V and 1 base at J, with 7 bases in the middle. In DNA form, the CDR3 reads TGTGCCAGCAGCCAAGAATCGGGGTCTGGGGCCAACGTCCTGACTTTC. Translation: CASSQESGSGANVLTF.

V gene TRBV15 combines with J gene TRBJ2-1; D unresolved. This CDR3 contains 12 residues. CDR1 and CDR2 (germline): LNHNV, YYDKDF (reference sequence). Trimming shortened V by 0 bases and J by 8 bases, and 5 bases separated the two germline ends. CDR3 residues: CATSRDKDEQFF. For the CDR3, the DNA is TGTGCCACCAGCAGAGACAAGGATGAGCAGTTCTTC. Full variable domain (remainder filled in from reference TRBV15 and TRBJ2-1): DAMVIQNPRYQVTQFGKPVTLSCSQTLNHNVMYWYQQKSSQAPKLLFHYYDKDFNNEADTPDNFQSRRPNTSFCFLDIRSPGLGDTAMYLCATSRDKDEQFFGPGTRLTVL.

The chain joins TRBV7-2 to TRBJ2-1; D not certain. The CDR3 runs 12 residues. CDR1 SGHTA and CDR2 FQGNSA come from the germline V gene. V was cut by 1 base and J by 15 bases, with 13 bases left in between. This chain's CDR3 is CASSLGLHPGFF. The CDR3, as DNA: TGTGCCAGCAGCTTAGGACTCCACCCGGGGTTCTTC.

The genes are TRBV12-3 or TRBV12-4 and TRBJ1-1, with D uncertain. The germline V and J ends were trimmed by 2 bases and 4 bases, with 17 bases remaining between them. The CDR3 runs to 16 residues. CDR3 nucleotide sequence: TGTGCCAGCAGTTTAATGGCCGGGAGTGGTATCACTGAAGCTTTCTTT. Its translation: CASSLMAGSGITEAFF.

This clonotype was seen a few times. V is TRBV4-3 and J is TRBJ2-7, with D perhaps TRBD2 (6 bases). Germline V CDR1 and CDR2: LGHNA, YSLEER. There are 14 residues in the CDR3. Trimming shortened V by 1 base and J by 4 bases, and 11 bases separated the two germline ends. The CDR3 coding sequence is TGCGCCAGCAGCCAAGGACTAGGAGTATACGAGCAGTACTTC. It codes for CASSQGLGVYEQYF.

As regards this clonotype: This may be a read error: a much more frequent sequence differs by one nucleotide. V is TRBV29-1 and J is TRBJ2-5; TRBD2 agrees at 9 bases. CDR1 is SQVTM and CDR2 is ANQGSEA in the germline V gene. This CDR3 is built from 13 residues. J lost 5 bases, V lost 4 bases, and 5 bases had no gene match. Written as DNA, the CDR3 is TGCAGCGTTGGCAGCGGGGGGTGGGAGACCCAGTACTTC. Its protein product is CSVGSGGWETQYF.

This clonotype has just a few counts. V usage is TRBV10-3 and J usage is TRBJ1-5, with D possibly TRBD1 on 5 matching bases. This CDR3 has 13 amino acids. Germline V gene data show CDR1 as ENHRY and CDR2 as SYGVKD. The CDR3 spells CAAGTAENQPQHF. In nucleotides, the CDR3 is TGTGCAGCCGGGACGGCTGAAAATCAGCCCCAGCATTTT.

The chain combines TRBV6-5 with TRBJ2-5; D may be TRBD1 or TRBD2 (5 bases each). This CDR3 comprises 11 residues. V was pared by 10 bases and J by 12 bases, with 18 bases between. Germline assignment: CDR1 MNHEY and CDR2 SVGAGI. The CDR3, as DNA: TGTGCCACAGGACTTCCGGGACCGGAGTACTTC. Its protein is CATGLPGPEYF.

This clonotype was seen a few times. This rearrangement joins TRBV20-1 to TRBJ2-1; D is unclear. From germline, CDR1 is DFQATT and CDR2 SNEGSKA (reference sequence). V lost 2 bases to trimming and J lost 15 bases, with 14 bases between them. The CDR3 has 11 residues. This CDR3 is CSARNAGLMFF. As DNA, the CDR3 is TGCAGTGCTAGAAACGCAGGCCTCATGTTCTTC.

This clonotype showed up just a few times. The genes are TRBV6-5 and TRBJ2-3; no firm D call. CDR3 length: 13 amino acids. The V gene's germline CDR1 is MNHEY and CDR2 SVGAGI. Trimming left V 2 bases short and J 5 bases short, with 8 bases between. CDR3 region: CASSYPGIDTQYF. For the CDR3, the DNA is TGTGCCAGCAGTTACCCAGGAATAGATACGCAGTATTTT.

This clonotype has ten or more counts. The chain carries TRBV5-1 and TRBJ2-5, with TRBD2 identical over 15 bases. The CDR3 runs 16 residues. The V gene's germline CDR1 is SGHRS and CDR2 YFSETQ. J was trimmed by 11 bases and V by 4 bases; bases with no gene match: 12. The CDR3: CASSPGTSGRLEEQYF. In DNA, the CDR3 is TGCGCCAGCAGCCCCGGGACTAGCGGGAGGTTGGAAGAGCAGTACTTC. Together with reference TRBV5-1 and TRBJ2-5, the CDR3 gives the full variable domain: KAGVTQTPRYLIKTRGQQVTLSCSPISGHRSVSWYQQTPGQGLQFLFEYFSETQRNKGNFPGRFSGRQFSNSRSEMNVSTLELGDSALYLCASSPGTSGRLEEQYFGPGTRLLVL.

The sample holds a few counts of this clonotype. This sequence joins TRBV12-3 or TRBV12-4 and TRBJ2-1; tentative D call: TRBD1 (6 bases). V shed 1 base and J shed 0 bases, with 10 bases lying between them. CDR3 length: 16 residues. Written as DNA, the CDR3 is TGTGCCAGCAGTTTAGGCAGGGGCAGCTCCTACAATGAGCAGTTCTTC. Its translation: CASSLGRGSSYNEQFF.

V is TRBV11-2 and J is TRBJ1-2; the D is unclear. This CDR3 spans 13 amino acids. Deletions cut 0 bases from V and 4 bases from J, with 6 bases between. CDR1 and CDR2 from the germline V gene are SGHAT and FQNNGV. The CDR3 loop is CASSLETVYGYTF. The CDR3 nucleotides are TGTGCCAGCAGCTTAGAAACGGTCTATGGCTACACCTTC.